These 21 T cell receptor beta chains originate from one sample sequenced in a study of radiation and T cells in renal cell carcinoma. The protocol was immunoSEQ multiplex PCR, while the TCRdb copy is restricted to in-frame clones and leaves out a portion. Of fewer than 9,000 clones in the sample, approximately 65% were seen once. Treatment reported: treatment-naive control, cytoreductive nephrectomy. Sequencing was performed on tumor tissue, taken from a patient whose treatment was nephrectomy without radiotherapy. The receptors stem from a woman between 65 and 79 years old with renal cell carcinoma.

This clone has only one observation. The chain links TRBV6-5 to TRBJ2-5; 11 nucleotides align to TRBD2. The CDR3 extends over 15 amino acids. The V gene end was trimmed by 4 bases and the J gene end by 4 bases; junction bases not matched to a gene: 5. Germline V gene sequence: CDR1 MNHEY, CDR2 SVGAGI. The CDR3 sequence: CASSSTSGGSETQYF. The CDR3 nucleotides are TGTGCCAGCAGTTCTACTAGCGGGGGATCAGAGACCCAGTACTTC.

The chain carries TRBV18 and TRBJ2-2; no clear D. CDR3 size: 17 residues. The germline CDR1 and CDR2 sequences are KGHSH and LQKENI. V lost 1 base to trimming and J lost 0 bases, with 12 bases between them. The CDR3 DNA sequence: TGTGCCAGCTCACCACAGGGAAACCCCGCGAACACCGGGGAGCTGTTTTTT. This codes for CASSPQGNPANTGELFF.

This clone was observed once. The chain employs TRBV7-2 and TRBJ1-1; D gene unclear. This CDR3 has 13 residues. Germline CDR1 and CDR2: SGHTA and FQGNSA. V was shortened by 7 bases and J by 0 bases, with 9 bases between the two germline ends. DNA of the CDR3: TGTGCCAGCAAGATGACGGTGAACACTGAAGCTTTCTTT. Translated, it gives CASKMTVNTEAFF. The whole variable domain, filled in from reference TRBV7-2 and TRBJ1-1, reads GAGVSQSPSNKVTEKGKDVELRCDPISGHTALYWYRQSLGQGLEFLIYFQGNSAPDKSGLPSDRFSAERTGGSVSTLTIQRTQQEDSAVYLCASKMTVNTEAFFGQGTRLTVV.

There are a few counts of this clone. The J gene is TRBJ2-6, the V gene TRBV5-4, with unresolved D. Trimming took off 1 base at V and 2 bases at J, with 7 bases between the two ends. This CDR3 has 15 amino acids. Germline lookup yields CDR1 SGHNT and CDR2 YYREEE (reference sequence). CDR3 protein: CASSLIGAGANVLTF. For the CDR3, the DNA is TGTGCCAGCAGCTTGATTGGGGCTGGGGCCAACGTCCTGACTTTC. Based on the CDR3 plus reference TRBV5-4 and TRBJ2-6, the full variable domain is ETGVTQSPTHLIKTRGQQVTLRCSSQSGHNTVSWYQQALGQGPQFIFQYYREEENGRGNFPPRFSGLQFPNYSSELNVNALELDDSALYLCASSLIGAGANVLTFGAGSRLTVL.

In nucleotides, the CDR3 is TGTGCCAGCAGTTTAGGAGGGACTCAGCCCCAGCATTTT. It translates to CASSLGGTQPQHF. This chain joins TRBV28 and TRBJ1-5; a weak D match, TRBD1 (5 bases). Germline-derived CDR1 and CDR2 are MDHEN and SYDVKM. The CDR3 contains 13 residues. The germline V and J ends were trimmed by 2 bases and 6 bases, with 8 bases remaining between them.

This clone was detected only a few times. CDR3 nucleotides: TGCAGCGCCCATCCACAGGGTAGGACTGAAGCTTTCTTT. As protein: CSAHPQGRTEAFF. The chain has TRBV29-1 and TRBJ1-1; a possible D gene is TRBD1 (6 bases). The CDR3 runs to 13 residues. Germline V CDR1 and CDR2: SQVTM, ANQGSEA. The V gene lost 7 bases and the J gene lost 5 bases, with 17 bases spanning the gap.

This chain uses TRBV5-5 with TRBJ2-3; D may be TRBD1 (5 bases). This CDR3 is built from 15 residues. Germline V lookup: CDR1 SGHKS, CDR2 YYEKEE (reference sequence). Trimming cost V 4 bases and J 0 bases, with 12 bases left between them. The CDR3 nucleotides read TGTGCCAGCAGCACCGACAGATATAGCACAGATACGCAGTATTTT. Translation: CASSTDRYSTDTQYF.

This chain links TRBV7-2 with TRBJ1-2, with TRBD1 matching over 10 bases. CDR3 length: 14 residues. The germline V gene has CDR1 SGHTA and CDR2 FQGNSA. The J segment lost 4 bases and the V segment lost 5 bases, leaving 4 bases of the junction unmatched. CDR3 DNA sequence: TGTGCCAGCAGCGGTCGGACAGGGGGCTATGGCTACACCTTC. As protein: CASSGRTGGYGYTF.

This clone came up a few times. The gene calls are TRBV30 and TRBJ1-3, with D perhaps matching TRBD1 (5 bases). The V and J ends lost 3 bases and 0 bases respectively, with 12 bases between them. Germline CDR1 reads GTSNPN; CDR2 reads SVGIG (reference sequence). CDR3 length equals 15 residues. The CDR3 reads CAWSRDSFSGNTIYF. In DNA, the CDR3 is TGTGCCTGGAGCCGTGACAGTTTCTCTGGAAACACCATATATTTT.

This rearrangement joins TRBV7-9 to TRBJ1-6, with TRBD1 identical over 7 bases. V shed 5 bases and J 7 bases; nucleotides not matched to a gene: 8. This CDR3 region has 15 residues. CDR1 and CDR2 (germline): SEHNR, FQNEAQ (reference sequence). DNA of the CDR3: TGTGCCAGCAGCCCCTTGACAGGGAAAAATTCACCCCTCCACTTT. Amino acids: CASSPLTGKNSPLHF.

The rearrangement uses TRBV5-1 and TRBJ2-5; D gene ambiguous. Per the germline V gene, CDR1 is SGHRS and CDR2 is YFSETQ. The CDR3 sequence is 16 residues long. Trimming stripped 1 base from V and 1 base from J, with 14 bases between. CDR3 bases: TGCGCCAGCAGCTTGTACCCTACCAAGACCCAAGAGACCCAGTACTTC. Translating it yields CASSLYPTKTQETQYF.

With regard to this clone: This could be a read error, since a much larger clone is one nucleotide away. Additional DNA sequences in this sample encode the identical CDR3. The chain has TRBV4-1 and TRBJ1-6, with D possibly TRBD1 on 5 matching bases. V was cut by 1 base and J by 6 bases, with 19 bases left in between. In germline, CDR1 is MGHRA, CDR2 YSYEKL. The CDR3 has 18 amino acids. The CDR3 reads CASSQVLGWSGVNSPLHF. CDR3 nucleotides: TGCGCCAGCAGCCAAGTTTTGGGTTGGTCGGGGGTTAATTCACCCCTCCACTTT.

The chain couples TRBV19 to TRBJ2-2, with 12 bases aligning to TRBD2. CDR1 is LNHDA, CDR2 SQIVND, per germline (reference sequence). The CDR3 sequence is 16 residues long. The junction had 10 bases not matched to a gene; V was cut back by 7 bases and J by 7 bases. Here the CDR3 reads CASNPTSGGFDGELFF. CDR3 nucleotides: TGTGCCAGTAACCCGACTAGCGGGGGCTTTGACGGGGAGCTGTTTTTT.

This clone has only a few counts. This chain links TRBV7-9 with TRBJ1-1; unclear D gene. Trimming shortened V by 6 bases and J by 0 bases, and 14 bases separated the two germline ends. The V gene's germline CDR1 is SEHNR and CDR2 FQNEAQ (reference sequence). The CDR3 is 15 residues long. In DNA, the CDR3 is TGTGCCAGCAGTTACACCTCGGGGATGAACACTGAAGCTTTCTTT. Amino acid sequence: CASSYTSGMNTEAFF.

The V call is TRBV30, the J call TRBJ2-2, with D perhaps TRBD2 (6 bases). CDR1 and CDR2 (germline): GTSNPN, SVGIG (reference sequence). The CDR3 length is 16 residues. The germline V and J ends were trimmed by 2 bases and 2 bases, with 15 bases remaining between them. The CDR3 DNA is TGTGCCTGGAGTCACTGGGGGGACTTTAACACCGGGGAGCTGTTTTTT. Translating it yields CAWSHWGDFNTGELFF.

This clone is judged medium-sized. The chain links TRBV11-2 to TRBJ1-6; 9 nucleotides line up with TRBD1. Germline-derived CDR1 and CDR2 are SGHAT and FQNNGV. CDR3 length: 14 residues. V was clipped by 4 bases and J by 9 bases; unmatched bases: 4. The CDR3 spells CASSSGQGVSPLHF. The CDR3 nucleotides are TGTGCCAGCAGCTCGGGACAGGGAGTTTCACCCCTCCACTTT.

This clone was seen a single time. The V gene is TRBV10-1, the J gene TRBJ2-1; 7 nucleotides line up with TRBD2. V gave up 6 bases and J gave up 7 bases; unmatched junction bases: 9. The CDR3 loop spans 14 amino acids. CDR1 and CDR2 (germline): WNHNN, SYGVQD (reference sequence). Here the CDR3 reads CASSEGGEVNEQFF. CDR3 coding DNA: TGCGCCAGCAGCGAGGGAGGGGAGGTGAATGAGCAGTTCTTC.

The table lists this clone with a few counts. The rearrangement joins TRBV9 to TRBJ1-4, with 7 bases identical to TRBD1. This CDR3 region has 14 residues. The V gene's germline CDR1 is SGDLS and CDR2 YYNGEE. The V segment lost 2 bases and the J segment 7 bases; nucleotides outside the gene matches: 5. CDR3 amino acids: CASSVTGAREKLFF. The CDR3 DNA reads as TGTGCCAGCAGCGTTACAGGGGCGCGTGAAAAACTGTTTTTT.

The gene calls are TRBV6-6 and TRBJ2-5, with D possibly being TRBD2 (6 bases). CDR1 MNHNY and CDR2 SVGAGI come from the germline V gene (reference sequence). Trimming removed 7 bases at V and 1 base at J, with 13 bases between. This CDR3 spans 14 amino acids. DNA for the CDR3: TGTGCCAGCACCTTGTTGGGGGGCCAAGAGACCCAGTACTTC. Translating it yields CASTLLGGQETQYF.

This chain links TRBV9 with TRBJ2-2; D is possibly TRBD2 (5 bases). Trimming removed 0 bases at V and 5 bases at J, with 11 bases between. The CDR3 is 15 residues long. Germline lookup yields CDR1 SGDLS and CDR2 YYNGEE. The CDR3 nucleotides read TGTGCCAGCAGCGTAGGCGGGCTTGTTACCGGGGAGCTGTTTTTT. Protein product: CASSVGGLVTGELFF.

This rearrangement joins TRBV10-2 to TRBJ1-3; maybe TRBD1 (5 bases). V lost 2 bases and J 8 bases, leaving 13 bases between the germline ends. CDR3 length: 14 residues. The germline V gene has CDR1 WSHSY and CDR2 SAAADI. The CDR3 sequence is CASSEGGSSDTIYF. As DNA, the CDR3 is TGCGCCAGCAGTGAGGGGGGGTCGTCGGACACCATATATTTT.